This T cell receptor beta chain was recovered during a study of blood T cell repertoires in COVID-19. Germline CDR1 SQVTM, CDR2 ANQGSEA. This CDR3 has 12 amino acids. Between the trimmed V and J ends, which lost 7 bases and 2 bases, there was a span of 9 bases. Some clones are missing from TCRdb's copy, which holds only in-frame ones; the method was immunoSEQ multiplex PCR. The sample shows a few hundred thousand clones, approximately 85% of them seen only once. Patients at the Seattle site were enrolled during active infection and followed longitudinally. Sample: peripheral blood. The source is a woman of 80 years or more with COVID-19, enrolled during active disease. V and J are TRBV29-1 and TRBJ1-3; possibly TRBD1 for D (5 bases). The CDR3 region has the DNA TGCAGCGCCCAGGGTGCTGGAAACACCATATATTTT. Its translation: CSAQGAGNTIYF.